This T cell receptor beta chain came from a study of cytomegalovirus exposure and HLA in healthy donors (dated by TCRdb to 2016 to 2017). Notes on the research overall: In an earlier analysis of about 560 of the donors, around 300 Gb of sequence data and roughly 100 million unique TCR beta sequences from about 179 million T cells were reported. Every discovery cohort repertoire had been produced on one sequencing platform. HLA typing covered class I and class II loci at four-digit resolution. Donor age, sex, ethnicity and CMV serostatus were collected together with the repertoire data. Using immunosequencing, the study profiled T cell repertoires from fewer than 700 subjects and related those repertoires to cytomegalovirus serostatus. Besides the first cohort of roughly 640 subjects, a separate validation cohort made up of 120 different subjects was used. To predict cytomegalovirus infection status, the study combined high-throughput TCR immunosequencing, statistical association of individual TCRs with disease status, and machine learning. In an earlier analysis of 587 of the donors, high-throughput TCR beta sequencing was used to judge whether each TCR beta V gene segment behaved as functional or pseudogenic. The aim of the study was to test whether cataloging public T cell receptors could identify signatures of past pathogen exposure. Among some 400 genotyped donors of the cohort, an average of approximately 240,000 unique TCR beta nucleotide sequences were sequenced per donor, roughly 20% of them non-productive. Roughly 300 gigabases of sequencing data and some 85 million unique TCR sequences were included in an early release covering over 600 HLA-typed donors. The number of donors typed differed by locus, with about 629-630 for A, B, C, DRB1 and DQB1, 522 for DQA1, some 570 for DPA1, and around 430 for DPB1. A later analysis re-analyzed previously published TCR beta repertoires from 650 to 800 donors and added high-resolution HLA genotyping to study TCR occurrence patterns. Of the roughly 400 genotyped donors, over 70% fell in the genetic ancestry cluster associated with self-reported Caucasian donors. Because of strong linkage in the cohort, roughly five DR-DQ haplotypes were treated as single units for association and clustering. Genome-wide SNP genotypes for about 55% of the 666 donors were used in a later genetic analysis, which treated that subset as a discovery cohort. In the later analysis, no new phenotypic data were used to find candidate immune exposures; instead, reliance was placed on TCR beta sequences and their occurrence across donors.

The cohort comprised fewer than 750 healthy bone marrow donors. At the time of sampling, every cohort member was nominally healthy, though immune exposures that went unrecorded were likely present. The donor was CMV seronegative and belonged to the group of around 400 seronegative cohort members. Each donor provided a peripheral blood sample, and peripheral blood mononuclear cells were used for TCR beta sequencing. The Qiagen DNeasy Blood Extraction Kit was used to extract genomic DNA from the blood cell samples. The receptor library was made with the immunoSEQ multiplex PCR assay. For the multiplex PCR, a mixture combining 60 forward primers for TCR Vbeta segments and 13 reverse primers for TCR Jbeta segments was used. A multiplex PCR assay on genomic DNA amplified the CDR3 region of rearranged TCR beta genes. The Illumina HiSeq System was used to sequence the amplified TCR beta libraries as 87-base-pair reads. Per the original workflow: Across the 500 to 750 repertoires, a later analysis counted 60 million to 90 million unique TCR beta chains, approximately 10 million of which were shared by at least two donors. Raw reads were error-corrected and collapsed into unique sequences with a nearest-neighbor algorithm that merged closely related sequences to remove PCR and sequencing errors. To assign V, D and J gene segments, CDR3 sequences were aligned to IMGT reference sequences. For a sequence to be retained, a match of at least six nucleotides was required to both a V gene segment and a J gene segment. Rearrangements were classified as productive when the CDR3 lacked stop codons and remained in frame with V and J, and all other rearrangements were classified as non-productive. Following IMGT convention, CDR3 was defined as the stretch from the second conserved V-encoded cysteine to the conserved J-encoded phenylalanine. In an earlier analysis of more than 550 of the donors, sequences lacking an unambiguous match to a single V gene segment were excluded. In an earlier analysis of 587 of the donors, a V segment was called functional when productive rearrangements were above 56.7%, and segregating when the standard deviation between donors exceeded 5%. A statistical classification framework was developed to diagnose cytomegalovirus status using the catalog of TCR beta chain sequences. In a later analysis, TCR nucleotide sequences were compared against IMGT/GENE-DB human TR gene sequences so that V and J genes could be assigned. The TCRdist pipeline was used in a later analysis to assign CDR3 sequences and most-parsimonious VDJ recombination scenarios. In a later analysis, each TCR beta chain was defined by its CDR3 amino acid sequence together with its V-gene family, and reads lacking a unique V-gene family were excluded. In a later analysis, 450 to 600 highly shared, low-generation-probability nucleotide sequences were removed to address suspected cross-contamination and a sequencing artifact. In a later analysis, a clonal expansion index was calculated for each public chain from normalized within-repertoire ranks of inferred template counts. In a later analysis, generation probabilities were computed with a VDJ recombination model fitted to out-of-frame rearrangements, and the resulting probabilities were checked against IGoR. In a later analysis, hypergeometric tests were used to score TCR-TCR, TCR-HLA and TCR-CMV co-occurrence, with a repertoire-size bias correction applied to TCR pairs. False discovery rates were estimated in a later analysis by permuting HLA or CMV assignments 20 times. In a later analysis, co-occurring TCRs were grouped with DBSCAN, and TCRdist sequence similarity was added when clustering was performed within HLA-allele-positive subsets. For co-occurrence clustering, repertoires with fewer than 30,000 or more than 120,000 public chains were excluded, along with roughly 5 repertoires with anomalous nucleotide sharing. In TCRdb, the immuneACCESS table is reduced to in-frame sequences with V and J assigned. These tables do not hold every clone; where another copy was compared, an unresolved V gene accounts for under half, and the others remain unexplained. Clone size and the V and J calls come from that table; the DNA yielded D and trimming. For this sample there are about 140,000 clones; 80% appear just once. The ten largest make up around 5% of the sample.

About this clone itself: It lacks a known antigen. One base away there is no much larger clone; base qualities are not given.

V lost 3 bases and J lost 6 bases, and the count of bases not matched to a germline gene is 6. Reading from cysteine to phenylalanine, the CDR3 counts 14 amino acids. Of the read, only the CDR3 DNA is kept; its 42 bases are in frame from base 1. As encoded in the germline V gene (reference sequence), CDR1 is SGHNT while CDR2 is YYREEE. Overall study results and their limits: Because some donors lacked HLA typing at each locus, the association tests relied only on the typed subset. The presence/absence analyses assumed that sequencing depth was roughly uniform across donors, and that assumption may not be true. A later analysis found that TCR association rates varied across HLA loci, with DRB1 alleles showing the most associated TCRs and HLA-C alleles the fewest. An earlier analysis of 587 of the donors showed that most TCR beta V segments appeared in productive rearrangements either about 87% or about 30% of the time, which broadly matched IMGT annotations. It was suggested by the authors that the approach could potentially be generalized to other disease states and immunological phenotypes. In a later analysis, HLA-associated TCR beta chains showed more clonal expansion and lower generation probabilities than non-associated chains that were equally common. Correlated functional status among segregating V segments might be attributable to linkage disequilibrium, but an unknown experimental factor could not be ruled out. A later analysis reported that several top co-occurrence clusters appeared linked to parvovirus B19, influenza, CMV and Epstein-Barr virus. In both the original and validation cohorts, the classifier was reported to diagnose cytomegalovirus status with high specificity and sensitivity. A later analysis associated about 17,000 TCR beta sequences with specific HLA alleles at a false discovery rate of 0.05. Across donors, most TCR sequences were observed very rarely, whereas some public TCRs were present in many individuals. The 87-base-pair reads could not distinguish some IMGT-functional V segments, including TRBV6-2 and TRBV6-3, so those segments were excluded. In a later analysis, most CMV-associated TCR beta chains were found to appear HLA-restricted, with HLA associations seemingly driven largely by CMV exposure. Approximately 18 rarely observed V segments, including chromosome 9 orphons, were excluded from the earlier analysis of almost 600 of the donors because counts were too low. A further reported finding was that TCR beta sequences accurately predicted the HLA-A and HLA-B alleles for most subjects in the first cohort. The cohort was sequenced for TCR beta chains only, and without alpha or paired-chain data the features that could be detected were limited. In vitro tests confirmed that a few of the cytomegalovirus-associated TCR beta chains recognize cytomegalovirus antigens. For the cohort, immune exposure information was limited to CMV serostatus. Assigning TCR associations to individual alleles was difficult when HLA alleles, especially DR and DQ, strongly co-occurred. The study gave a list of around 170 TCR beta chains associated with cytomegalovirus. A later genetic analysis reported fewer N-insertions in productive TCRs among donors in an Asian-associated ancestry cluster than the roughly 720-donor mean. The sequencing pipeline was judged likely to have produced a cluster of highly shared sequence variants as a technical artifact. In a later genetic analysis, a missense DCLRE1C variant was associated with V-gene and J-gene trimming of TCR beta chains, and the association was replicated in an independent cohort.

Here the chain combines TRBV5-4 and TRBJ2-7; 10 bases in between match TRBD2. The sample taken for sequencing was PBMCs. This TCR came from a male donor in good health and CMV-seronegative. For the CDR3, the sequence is CASSSGLALGEQYF. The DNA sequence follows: TGTGCCAGCAGCTCGGGACTAGCGCTGGGCGAGCAGTACTTC.